At least ten counts were recorded for the clone carrying this TCR beta chain. Sample time point: after trial treatment. The sample's treatment: LDRT plus nivolumab, ipilimumab, low-dose cyclophosphamide and aspirin (RACIN trial). The data are from a study of low-dose radiotherapy and immunotherapy resistance in tumors. About the research overall: Every two weeks, cyclophosphamide 200 mg/m2 was infused one day before radiation plus immunotherapy. From cycle 1 day 1, patients took oral aspirin 300 mg every day for four cycles.

Deletions cut 3 bases from V and 1 base from J, with 12 bases between. The germline CDR1 and CDR2 sequences are SGHAT and FQNNGV. The CDR3 spans 16 residues. Primers targeting TRAV and TRBV primed first-strand cDNA, covering alpha and beta chains. With a constant-region primer and a V-primer adapter, TCRs were subjected to about 20 PCR cycles of amplification. In TCRdb, the reads were re-called with MiXCR into one record per CDR3 protein. The sample has about 100,000 distinct CDR3 sequences; more than 20% are singletons. This rearrangement joins TRBV11-2 to TRBJ2-2; D is ambiguous. The starting material was PBMCs, obtained after low-dose radiotherapy plus immunotherapy. The TCR was taken from a male donor with prostate cancer. The CDR3 sequence: CASSFFAGLNTGELFF. Here the CDR3 DNA reads TGTGCCAGCAGCTTTTTTGCTGGGTTGAACACCGGGGAGCTGTTTTTT.